The TCR beta chain under discussion was sequenced for a study of OX40 agonist ivuxolimab in advanced cancers. The overall study: A diagnosis of hepatocellular carcinoma, melanoma, renal cell or head and neck cancer was present in dose-escalation patients. Partial responses were recorded for three patients, including one with hepatocellular carcinoma and two with cutaneous melanoma. Study findings and constraints: CD8+ T cells were the subset that, on average, had more expanded clones than CD4+.

Germline assignment: CDR1 SEHNR and CDR2 FQNEAQ (reference sequence). The CDR3 sequence is 13 residues long. The J segment lost 7 bases and the V segment lost 5 bases, leaving 6 bases of the junction unmatched. Assay: immunoSEQ multiplex PCR; the TCRdb copy retains only in-frame clones and omits some. This table holds 20,000 to 30,000 clones, approximately 91% found once. On this clone: Antigen unknown.

The material was CD4+ or CD8+ T cells sorted from blood, obtained in a trial of the OX40 agonist ivuxolimab. This chain uses TRBV7-9 with TRBJ2-7; TRBD1 matches 9 bases. The receptor was derived from an adult with an advanced solid tumor such as melanoma, head and neck, liver or kidney cancer. CDR3 sequence reads: CASSLQGTGEQYF. The CDR3 DNA reads TGTGCCAGCAGCCTCCAGGGGACAGGGGAGCAGTACTTC.